Following are 5 T cell receptor beta chains from one sample sequenced in a study of blood T cell repertoires in COVID-19. Using immunoSEQ multiplex PCR, the repertoire was profiled, and TCRdb retains in-frame clones only, with some absent. The sample has about 270,000 clones, approximately 92% seen once. The sequenced sample consisted of PBMCs or T cells enriched from blood (not recorded which). The source of these receptors is a woman aged 18-30 years who had recovered from COVID-19.

V gene TRBV19 combines with J gene TRBJ1-2; TRBD1 matches at 7 bases. V was clipped by 4 bases and J by 2 bases; unmatched bases: 7. The CDR3 is made up of 15 amino acids. CDR1 is LNHDA and CDR2 is SQIVND in the germline V gene (reference sequence). The CDR3 nucleotides are TGTGCCAGTAGTACCCGACAGGGTAAGAACTATGGCTACACCTTC. It specifies CASSTRQGKNYGYTF. The full variable domain, rest sourced from reference TRBV19 and TRBJ1-2, is DGGITQSPKYLFRKEGQNVTLSCEQNLNHDAMYWYRQDPGQGLRLIYYSQIVNDFQKGDIAEGYSVSREKKESFPLTVTSAQKNPTAFYLCASSTRQGKNYGYTFGSGTRLTVV.

In this sample, this clone turned up once. The chain recombines TRBV2 with TRBJ1-1, with a possible D match to TRBD1 (6 bases). The CDR3 is made up of 14 amino acids. Germline CDR1 SNHLY, CDR2 FYNNEI. V lost 4 bases to trimming and J lost 0 bases, with 9 bases between them. CDR3 loop: CASSGGHLNTEAFF. The CDR3 DNA reads TGTGCCAGCAGTGGGGGACATCTGAACACTGAAGCTTTCTTT.

This rearrangement joins TRBV7-2 to TRBJ1-2; no firm D call. Trimming left V 1 base short and J 0 bases short, with 12 bases between. Germline CDR1 is SGHTA and CDR2 is FQGNSA. The CDR3 sequence is 16 residues long. The CDR3 DNA is TGTGCCAGCAGCTTAGACCATGGAGGGACTAACTATGGCTACACCTTC. Its protein is CASSLDHGGTNYGYTF. The entire variable domain, with the rest obtained from reference TRBV7-2 and TRBJ1-2, is as follows: GAGVSQSPSNKVTEKGKDVELRCDPISGHTALYWYRQSLGQGLEFLIYFQGNSAPDKSGLPSDRFSAERTGGSVSTLTIQRTQQEDSAVYLCASSLDHGGTNYGYTFGSGTRLTVV.

The chain employs TRBV9 and TRBJ2-2; D possibly corresponds to TRBD1 (6 bases). CDR3 length: 16 residues. Trimming cost V 4 bases and J 4 bases, with 17 bases left between them. Germline CDR1 is SGDLS and CDR2 is YYNGEE. The CDR3 coding sequence is TGTGCCAGCAGCCCCCTTGGTGGGGGCGGCACCGGGGAGCTGTTTTTT. Its protein product is CASSPLGGGGTGELFF. Together with reference TRBV9 and TRBJ2-2, the CDR3 gives the full variable domain: DSGVTQTPKHLITATGQRVTLRCSPRSGDLSVYWYQQSLDQGLQFLIQYYNGEERAKGNILERFSAQQFPDLHSELNLSSLELGDSALYFCASSPLGGGGTGELFFGEGSRLTVL.

This clone occurred once. The chain is built from TRBV3-1 (or the pseudogene TRBV3-2) and TRBJ2-7; 7 bases map to TRBD1. The CDR3 is 14 residues long. The germline CDR1 and CDR2 sequences are LGHDT and YNNKEL (reference sequence). V lost 4 bases and J lost 5; bases outside the gene matches: 8. Here the CDR3 DNA reads TGTGCCAGCAGCCCGTGGACAGGCCTCGACGAGCAGTACTTC. It yields the protein CASSPWTGLDEQYF.